Sequencing of this T cell receptor (beta chain) was carried out in a study of blood T cell repertoires in COVID-19. At the level of the study: Specimens from acute and convalescent COVID-19 originated in the United States, Italy and Spain. PBMCs, B-cell-depleted T cells, or T cells provided the cDNA or gDNA that made up the material.

The junction had 9 bases not matched to a gene; V was cut back by 4 bases and J by 13 bases. The CDR3 totals 12 residues. Per the germline V gene, CDR1 is MDHEN and CDR2 is SYDVKM. Authors' analysis steps: Amplifying reference gene primers gave estimates of nucleated cell counts. TCRdb's copy holds only in-frame clones and misses some; the assay was immunoSEQ multiplex PCR. V, J and clone size were drawn from that table, and D and trimming were deduced from the DNA. This table holds about 130,000 clones, 80% to 90% found once. The receptor was isolated from a woman aged 60-75 years with acute or convalescent COVID-19. The chain employs TRBV28 and TRBJ1-1; 7 bases line up with TRBD1. The sequenced sample was peripheral blood. This CDR3 is CASSSRTGGGFF. The CDR3 nucleotides read TGTGCCAGCAGTTCAAGGACAGGTGGAGGTTTCTTT.